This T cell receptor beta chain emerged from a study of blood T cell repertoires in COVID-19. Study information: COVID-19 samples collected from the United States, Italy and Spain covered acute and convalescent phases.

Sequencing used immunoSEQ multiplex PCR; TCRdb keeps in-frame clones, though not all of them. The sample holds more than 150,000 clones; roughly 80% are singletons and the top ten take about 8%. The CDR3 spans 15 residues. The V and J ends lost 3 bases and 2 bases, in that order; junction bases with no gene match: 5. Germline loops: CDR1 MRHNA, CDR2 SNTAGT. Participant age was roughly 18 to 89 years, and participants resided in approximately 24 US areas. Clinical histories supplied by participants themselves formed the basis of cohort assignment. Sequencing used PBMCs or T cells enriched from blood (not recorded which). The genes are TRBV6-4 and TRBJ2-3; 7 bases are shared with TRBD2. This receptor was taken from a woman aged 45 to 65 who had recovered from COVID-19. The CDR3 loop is CASSEQGGNTDTQYF. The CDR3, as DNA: TGTGCCAGCAGTGAGCAGGGAGGGAACACAGATACGCAGTATTTT.